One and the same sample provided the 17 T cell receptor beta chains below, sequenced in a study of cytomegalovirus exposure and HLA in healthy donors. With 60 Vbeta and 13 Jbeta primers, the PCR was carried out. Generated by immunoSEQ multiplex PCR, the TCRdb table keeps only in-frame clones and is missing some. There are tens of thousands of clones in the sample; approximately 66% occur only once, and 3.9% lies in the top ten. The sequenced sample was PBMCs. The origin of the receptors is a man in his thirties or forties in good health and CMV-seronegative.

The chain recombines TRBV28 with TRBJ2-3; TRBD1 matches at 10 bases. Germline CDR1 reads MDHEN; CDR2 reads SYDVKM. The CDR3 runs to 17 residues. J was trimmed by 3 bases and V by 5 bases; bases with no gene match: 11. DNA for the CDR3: TGTGCCAGCAGTCCCCAATCACCGGGACAGGGGACAGATACGCAGTATTTT. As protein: CASSPQSPGQGTDTQYF.

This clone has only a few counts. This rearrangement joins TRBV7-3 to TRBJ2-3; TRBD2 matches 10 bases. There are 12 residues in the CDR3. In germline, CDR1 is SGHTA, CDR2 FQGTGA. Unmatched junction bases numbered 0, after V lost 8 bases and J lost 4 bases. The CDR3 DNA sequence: TGTGCCAGCGGACTAGCGGCAGATACGCAGTATTTT. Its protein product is CASGLAADTQYF.

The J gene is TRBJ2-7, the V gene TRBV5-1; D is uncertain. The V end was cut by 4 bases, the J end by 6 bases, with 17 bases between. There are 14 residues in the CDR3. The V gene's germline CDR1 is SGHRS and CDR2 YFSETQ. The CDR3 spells CASSPRLPVLEQYF. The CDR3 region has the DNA TGCGCCAGCAGCCCGCGACTTCCCGTTCTCGAGCAGTACTTC. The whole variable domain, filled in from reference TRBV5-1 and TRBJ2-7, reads KAGVTQTPRYLIKTRGQQVTLSCSPISGHRSVSWYQQTPGQGLQFLFEYFSETQRNKGNFPGRFSGRQFSNSRSEMNVSTLELGDSALYLCASSPRLPVLEQYFGPGTRLTVT.

CDR3 nucleotides: TGCGCCAGCAGCTTGGGAGGGACAGGGGCGTCTAGCAATCAGCCCCAGCATTTT. It specifies CASSLGGTGASSNQPQHF. The genes are TRBV5-1 and TRBJ1-5, with 10 nucleotides matching TRBD1. J gave up 0 bases and V 0 bases, and 6 bases lay outside the gene matches. Germline V lookup: CDR1 SGHRS, CDR2 YFSETQ. The CDR3 is 18 residues long.

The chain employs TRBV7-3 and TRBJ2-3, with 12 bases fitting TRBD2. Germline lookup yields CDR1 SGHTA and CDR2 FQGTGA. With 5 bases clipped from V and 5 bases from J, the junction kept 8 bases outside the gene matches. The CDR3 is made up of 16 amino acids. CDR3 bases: TGTGCCAGCAGCACTTCTAGCGGGGGGGAGGAAGATACGCAGTATTTT. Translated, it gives CASSTSSGGEEDTQYF.

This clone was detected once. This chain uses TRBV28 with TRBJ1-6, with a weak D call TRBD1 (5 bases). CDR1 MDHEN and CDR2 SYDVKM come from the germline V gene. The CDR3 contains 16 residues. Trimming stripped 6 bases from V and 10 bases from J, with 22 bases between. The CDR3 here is CASSPPGRGTGSPLHF. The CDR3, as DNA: TGTGCCAGCAGCCCCCCCGGGCGGGGCACCGGGTCACCCCTCCACTTT.

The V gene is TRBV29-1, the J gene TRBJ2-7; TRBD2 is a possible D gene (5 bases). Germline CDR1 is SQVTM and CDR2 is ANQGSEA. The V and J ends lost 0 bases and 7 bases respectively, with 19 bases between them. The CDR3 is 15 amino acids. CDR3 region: CSVEEQTRLLREQYF. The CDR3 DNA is TGCAGCGTTGAAGAACAAACCCGACTACTACGGGAGCAGTACTTC.

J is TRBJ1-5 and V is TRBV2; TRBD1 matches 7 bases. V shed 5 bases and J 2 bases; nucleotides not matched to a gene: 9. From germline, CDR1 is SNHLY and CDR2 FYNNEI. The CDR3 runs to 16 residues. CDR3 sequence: CASSTTRGFGNQPQHF. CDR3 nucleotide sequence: TGTGCCAGCAGTACCACCAGGGGGTTTGGCAATCAGCCCCAGCATTTT.

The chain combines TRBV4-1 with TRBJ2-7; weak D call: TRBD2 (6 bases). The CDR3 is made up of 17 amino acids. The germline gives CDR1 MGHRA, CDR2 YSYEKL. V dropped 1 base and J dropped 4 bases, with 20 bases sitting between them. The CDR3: CASSQGPLSRETYEQYF. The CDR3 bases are TGCGCCAGCAGCCAAGGACCCCTGTCTCGGGAGACATACGAGCAGTACTTC.

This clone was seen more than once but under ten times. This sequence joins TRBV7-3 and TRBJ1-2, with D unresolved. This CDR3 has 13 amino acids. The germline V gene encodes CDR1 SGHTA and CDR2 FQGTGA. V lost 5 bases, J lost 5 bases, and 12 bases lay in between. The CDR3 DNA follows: TGTGCCAGCAGCGCAATTACTGTTTATGGCTACACCTTC. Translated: CASSAITVYGYTF.

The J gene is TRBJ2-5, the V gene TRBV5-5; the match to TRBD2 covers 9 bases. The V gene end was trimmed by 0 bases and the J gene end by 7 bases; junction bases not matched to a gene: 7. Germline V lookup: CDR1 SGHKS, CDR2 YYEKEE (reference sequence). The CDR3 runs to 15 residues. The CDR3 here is CASSLEVAGAGTQYF. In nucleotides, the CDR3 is TGTGCCAGCAGCTTGGAGGTAGCGGGGGCCGGGACCCAGTACTTC.

CDR3 residues: CASKTSNYEQYF. The CDR3 DNA is TGCGCCAGCAAGACTAGCAACTACGAGCAGTACTTC. The gene calls are TRBV5-1 and TRBJ2-5; 7 positions agree with TRBD2. With the DNA end fitting TRBJ2-7 better, the J assignment may be wrong. Germline V gives CDR1 SGHRS, CDR2 YFSETQ. The CDR3 consists of 12 residues.

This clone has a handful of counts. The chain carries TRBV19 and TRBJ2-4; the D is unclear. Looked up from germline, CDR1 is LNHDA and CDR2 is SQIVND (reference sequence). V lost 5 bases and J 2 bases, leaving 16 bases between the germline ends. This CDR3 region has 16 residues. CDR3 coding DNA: TGTGCCAGTAGTCCGCAGGTCGTAAGAACCAAAAACATTCAGTACTTC. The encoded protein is CASSPQVVRTKNIQYF. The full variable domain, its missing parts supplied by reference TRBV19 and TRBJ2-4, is DGGITQSPKYLFRKEGQNVTLSCEQNLNHDAMYWYRQDPGQGLRLIYYSQIVNDFQKGDIAEGYSVSREKKESFPLTVTSAQKNPTAFYLCASSPQVVRTKNIQYFGAGTRLSVL.

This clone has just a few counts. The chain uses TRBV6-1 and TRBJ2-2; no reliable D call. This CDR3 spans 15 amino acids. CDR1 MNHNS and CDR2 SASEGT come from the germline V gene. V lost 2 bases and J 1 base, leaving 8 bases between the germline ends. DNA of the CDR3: TGTGCCAGCAGTGAATCGCCAGAGAACACCGGGGAGCTGTTTTTT. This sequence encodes CASSESPENTGELFF.

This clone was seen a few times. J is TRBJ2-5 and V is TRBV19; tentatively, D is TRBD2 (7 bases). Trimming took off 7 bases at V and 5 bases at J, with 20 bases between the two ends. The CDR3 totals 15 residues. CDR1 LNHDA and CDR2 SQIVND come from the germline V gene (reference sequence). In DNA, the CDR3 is TGTGCCAGTACCGACCGGGGGGCCGCCGTGGAGACCCAGTACTTC. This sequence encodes CASTDRGAAVETQYF.

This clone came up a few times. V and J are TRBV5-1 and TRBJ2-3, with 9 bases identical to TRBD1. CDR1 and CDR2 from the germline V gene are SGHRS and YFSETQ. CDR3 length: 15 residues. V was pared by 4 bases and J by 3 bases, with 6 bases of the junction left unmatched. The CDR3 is CASSPGQGTTDTQYF. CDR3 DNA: TGCGCCAGCAGCCCGGGACAGGGAACGACAGATACGCAGTATTTT.

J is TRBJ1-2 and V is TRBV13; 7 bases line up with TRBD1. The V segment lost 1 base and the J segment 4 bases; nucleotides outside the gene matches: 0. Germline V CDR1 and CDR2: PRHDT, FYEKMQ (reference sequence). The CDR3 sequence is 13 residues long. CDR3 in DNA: TGTGCCAGCAGCTTAGCAGGGGGCTATGGCTACACCTTC. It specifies CASSLAGGYGYTF.